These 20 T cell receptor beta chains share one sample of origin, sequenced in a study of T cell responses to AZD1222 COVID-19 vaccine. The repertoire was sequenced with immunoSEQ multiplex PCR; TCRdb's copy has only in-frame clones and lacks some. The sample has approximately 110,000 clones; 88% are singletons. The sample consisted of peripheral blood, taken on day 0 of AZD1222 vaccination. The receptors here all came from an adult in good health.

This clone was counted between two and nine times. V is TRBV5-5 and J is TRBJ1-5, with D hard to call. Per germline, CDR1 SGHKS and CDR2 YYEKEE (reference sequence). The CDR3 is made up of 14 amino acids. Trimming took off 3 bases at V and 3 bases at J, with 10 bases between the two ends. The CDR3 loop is CASSWGGFNQPQHF. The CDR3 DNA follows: TGTGCCAGCAGCTGGGGAGGGTTCAATCAGCCCCAGCATTTT.

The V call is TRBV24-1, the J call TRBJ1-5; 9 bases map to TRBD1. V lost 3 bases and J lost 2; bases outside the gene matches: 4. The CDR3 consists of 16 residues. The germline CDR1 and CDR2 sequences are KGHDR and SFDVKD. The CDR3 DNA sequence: TGTGCCACCAGTGATCCGGGACAGGGAGGCAATCAGCCCCAGCATTTT. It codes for CATSDPGQGGNQPQHF.

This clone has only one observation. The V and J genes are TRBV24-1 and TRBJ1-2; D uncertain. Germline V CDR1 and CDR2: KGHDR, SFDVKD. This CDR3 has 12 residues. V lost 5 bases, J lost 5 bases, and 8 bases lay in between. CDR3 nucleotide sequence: TGTGCCACCAGTGCGCCAGGATATGGCTACACCTTC. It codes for CATSAPGYGYTF.

The DNA for the CDR3 is TGTGCCAGCATAGTTCCCCCTGCGGGAGAAGAGACCCAGTACTTC. Translation gives CASIVPPAGEETQYF. V and J are TRBV2 and TRBJ2-5; 7 nucleotides align to TRBD2. CDR1 is SNHLY and CDR2 is FYNNEI in the germline V gene. This CDR3 is 15 amino acids long. With V trimmed by 7 bases and J by 3 bases, 11 bases remained unmatched.

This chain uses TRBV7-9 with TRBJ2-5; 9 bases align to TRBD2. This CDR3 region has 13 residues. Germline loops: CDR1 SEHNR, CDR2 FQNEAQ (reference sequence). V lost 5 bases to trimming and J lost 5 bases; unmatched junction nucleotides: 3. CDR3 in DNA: TGTGCCAGCAGCCGAGCGGGGGGTGAGACCCAGTACTTC. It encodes CASSRAGGETQYF.

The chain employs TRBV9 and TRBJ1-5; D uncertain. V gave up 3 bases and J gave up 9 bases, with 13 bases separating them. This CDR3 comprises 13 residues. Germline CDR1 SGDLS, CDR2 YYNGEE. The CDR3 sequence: CASSGTAGGPQHF. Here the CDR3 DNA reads TGTGCCAGCAGCGGGACTGCGGGCGGGCCCCAGCATTTT.

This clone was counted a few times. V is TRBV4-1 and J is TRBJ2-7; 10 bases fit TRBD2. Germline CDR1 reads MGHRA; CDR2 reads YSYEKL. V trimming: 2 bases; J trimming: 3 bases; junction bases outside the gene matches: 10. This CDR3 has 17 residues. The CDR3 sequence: CASSQLAGVLTYYEQYF. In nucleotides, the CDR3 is TGCGCCAGCAGCCAACTAGCGGGGGTTTTAACTTACTACGAGCAGTACTTC.

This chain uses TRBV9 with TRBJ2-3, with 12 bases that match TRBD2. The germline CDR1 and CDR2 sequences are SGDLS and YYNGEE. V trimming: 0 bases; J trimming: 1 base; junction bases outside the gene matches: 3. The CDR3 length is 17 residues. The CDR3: CASSVGRLAGGTDTQYF. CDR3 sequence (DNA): TGTGCCAGCAGCGTAGGTCGACTAGCGGGGGGCACAGATACGCAGTATTTT. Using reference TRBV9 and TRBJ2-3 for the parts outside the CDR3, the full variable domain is DSGVTQTPKHLITATGQRVTLRCSPRSGDLSVYWYQQSLDQGLQFLIQYYNGEERAKGNILERFSAQQFPDLHSELNLSSLELGDSALYFCASSVGRLAGGTDTQYFGPGTRLTVL.

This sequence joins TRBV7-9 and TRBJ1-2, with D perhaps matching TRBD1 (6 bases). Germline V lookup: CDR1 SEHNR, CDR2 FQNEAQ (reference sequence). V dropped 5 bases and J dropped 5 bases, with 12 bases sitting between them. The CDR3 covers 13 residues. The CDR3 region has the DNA TGTGCCAGCAGCCAGGGGCTAGGATATGGCTACACCTTC. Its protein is CASSQGLGYGYTF.

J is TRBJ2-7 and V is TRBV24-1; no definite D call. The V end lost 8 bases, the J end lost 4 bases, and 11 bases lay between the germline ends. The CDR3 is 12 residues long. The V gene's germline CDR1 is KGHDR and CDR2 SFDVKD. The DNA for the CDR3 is TGTGCCACCACTAGGGCCCTATACGAGCAGTACTTC. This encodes CATTRALYEQYF.

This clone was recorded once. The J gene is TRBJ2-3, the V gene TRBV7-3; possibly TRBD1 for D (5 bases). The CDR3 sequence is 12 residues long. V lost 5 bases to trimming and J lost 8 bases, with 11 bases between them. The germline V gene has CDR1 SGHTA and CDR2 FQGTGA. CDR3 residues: CASSTSQGTQYF. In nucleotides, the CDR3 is TGTGCCAGCAGCACCAGCCAGGGTACGCAGTATTTT.

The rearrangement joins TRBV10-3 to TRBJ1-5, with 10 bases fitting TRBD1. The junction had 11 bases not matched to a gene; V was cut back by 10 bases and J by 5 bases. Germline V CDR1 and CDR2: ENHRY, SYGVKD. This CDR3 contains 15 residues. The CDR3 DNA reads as TGTGCCACCCTGGACAGGGGGGTCGGGGATCAGCCCCAGCATTTT. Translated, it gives CATLDRGVGDQPQHF.

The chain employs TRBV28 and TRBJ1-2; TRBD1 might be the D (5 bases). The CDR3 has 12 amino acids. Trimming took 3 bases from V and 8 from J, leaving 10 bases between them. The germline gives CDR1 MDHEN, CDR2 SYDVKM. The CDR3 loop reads CASSLKGSGYTF. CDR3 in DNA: TGTGCCAGCAGTTTGAAGGGGAGCGGCTACACCTTC.

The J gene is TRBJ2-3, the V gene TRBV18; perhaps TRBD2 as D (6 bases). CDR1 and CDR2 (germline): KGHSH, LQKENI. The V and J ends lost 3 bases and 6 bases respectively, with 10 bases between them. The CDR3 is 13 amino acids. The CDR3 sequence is CASSPRERDTQYF. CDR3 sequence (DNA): TGTGCCAGCTCACCCCGGGAGAGGGATACGCAGTATTTT.

CDR3 bases: TGCGCCAGCAGCTGGAACAAGAACACTGAAGCTTTCTTT. Translating it yields CASSWNKNTEAFF. The chain is built from TRBV5-1 and TRBJ1-1, with unresolved D. The germline V and J ends were trimmed by 3 bases and 1 base, with 7 bases remaining between them. Germline assignment: CDR1 SGHRS and CDR2 YFSETQ. CDR3 length equals 13 residues.

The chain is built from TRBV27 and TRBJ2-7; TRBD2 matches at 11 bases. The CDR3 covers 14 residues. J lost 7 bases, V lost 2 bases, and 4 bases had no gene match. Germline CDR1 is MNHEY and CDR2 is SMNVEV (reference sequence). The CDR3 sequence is CASSLTSGSREQYF. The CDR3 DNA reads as TGTGCCAGCAGTTTAACTAGCGGGAGCAGGGAGCAGTACTTC.

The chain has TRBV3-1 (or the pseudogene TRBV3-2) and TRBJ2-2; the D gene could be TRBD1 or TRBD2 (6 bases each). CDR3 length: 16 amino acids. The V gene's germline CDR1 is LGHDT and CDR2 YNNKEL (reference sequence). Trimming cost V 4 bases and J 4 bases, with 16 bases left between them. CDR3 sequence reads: CASSPTWGAATGELFF. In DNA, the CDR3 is TGTGCCAGCAGCCCTACCTGGGGGGCGGCCACCGGGGAGCTGTTTTTT.

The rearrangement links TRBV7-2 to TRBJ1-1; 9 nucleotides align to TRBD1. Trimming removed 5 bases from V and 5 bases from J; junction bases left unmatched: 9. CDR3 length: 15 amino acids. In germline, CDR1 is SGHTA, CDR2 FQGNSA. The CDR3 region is CASSPRTGVRTEAFF. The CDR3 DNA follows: TGTGCCAGCAGCCCACGGACAGGGGTTAGGACTGAAGCTTTCTTT. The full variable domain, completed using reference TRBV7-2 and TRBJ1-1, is GAGVSQSPSNKVTEKGKDVELRCDPISGHTALYWYRQSLGQGLEFLIYFQGNSAPDKSGLPSDRFSAERTGGSVSTLTIQRTQQEDSAVYLCASSPRTGVRTEAFFGQGTRLTVV.

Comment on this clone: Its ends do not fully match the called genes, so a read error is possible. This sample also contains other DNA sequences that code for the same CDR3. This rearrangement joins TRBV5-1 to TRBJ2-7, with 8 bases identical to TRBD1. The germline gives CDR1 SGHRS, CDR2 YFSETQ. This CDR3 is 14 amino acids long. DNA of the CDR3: TGCGCTAGCAGCTTGGACAGGGACAGCTACGAGCAGTACTTC. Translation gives CASSLDRDSYEQYF.

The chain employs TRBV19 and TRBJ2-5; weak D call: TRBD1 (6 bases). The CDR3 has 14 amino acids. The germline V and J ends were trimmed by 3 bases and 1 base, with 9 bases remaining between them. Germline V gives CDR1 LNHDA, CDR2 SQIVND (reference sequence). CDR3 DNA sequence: TGTGCCAGTAGTATTAGGGGGTTCCAAGAGACCCAGTACTTC. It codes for CASSIRGFQETQYF.